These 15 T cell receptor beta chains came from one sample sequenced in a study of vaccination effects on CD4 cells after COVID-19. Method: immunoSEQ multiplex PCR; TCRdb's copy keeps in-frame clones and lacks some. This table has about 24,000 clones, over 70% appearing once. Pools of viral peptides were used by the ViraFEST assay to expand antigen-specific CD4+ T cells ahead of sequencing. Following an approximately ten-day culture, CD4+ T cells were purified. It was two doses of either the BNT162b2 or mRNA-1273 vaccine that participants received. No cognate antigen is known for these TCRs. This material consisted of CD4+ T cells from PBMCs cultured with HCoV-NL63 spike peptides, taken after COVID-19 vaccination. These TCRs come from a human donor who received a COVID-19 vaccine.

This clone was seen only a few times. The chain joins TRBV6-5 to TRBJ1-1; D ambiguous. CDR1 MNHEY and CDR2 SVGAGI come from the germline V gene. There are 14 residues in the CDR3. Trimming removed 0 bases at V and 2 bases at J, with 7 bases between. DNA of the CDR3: TGTGCCAGCAGTTACTCTCGGGAAAACACTGAAGCTTTCTTT. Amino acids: CASSYSRENTEAFF.

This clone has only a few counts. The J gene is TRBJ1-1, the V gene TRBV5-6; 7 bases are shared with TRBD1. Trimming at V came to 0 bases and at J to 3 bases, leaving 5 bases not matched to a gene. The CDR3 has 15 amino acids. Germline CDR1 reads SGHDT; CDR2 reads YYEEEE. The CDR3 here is CASSLETGVHTEAFF. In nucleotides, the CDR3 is TGTGCCAGCAGCTTGGAAACAGGGGTGCACACTGAAGCTTTCTTT.

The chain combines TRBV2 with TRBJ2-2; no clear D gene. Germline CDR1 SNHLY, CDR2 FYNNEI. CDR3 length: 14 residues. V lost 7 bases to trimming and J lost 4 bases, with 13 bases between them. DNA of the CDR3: TGTGCCAGCACCACCGGGCCCTCCACCGGGGAGCTGTTTTTT. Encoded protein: CASTTGPSTGELFF.

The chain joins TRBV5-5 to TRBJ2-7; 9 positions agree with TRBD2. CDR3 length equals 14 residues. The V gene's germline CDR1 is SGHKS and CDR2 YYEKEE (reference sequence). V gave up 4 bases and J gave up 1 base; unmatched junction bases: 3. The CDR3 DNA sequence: TGTGCCAGCAGCCCGACTAGCGGATCCTACGAGCAGTACTTC. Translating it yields CASSPTSGSYEQYF.

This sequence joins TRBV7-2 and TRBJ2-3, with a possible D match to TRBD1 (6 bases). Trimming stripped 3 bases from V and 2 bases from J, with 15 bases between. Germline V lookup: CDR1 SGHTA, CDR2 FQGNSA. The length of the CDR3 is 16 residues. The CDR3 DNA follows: TGTGCCAGCAGCTTGAAGGGCACAGGGTCCACAGATACGCAGTATTTT. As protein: CASSLKGTGSTDTQYF.

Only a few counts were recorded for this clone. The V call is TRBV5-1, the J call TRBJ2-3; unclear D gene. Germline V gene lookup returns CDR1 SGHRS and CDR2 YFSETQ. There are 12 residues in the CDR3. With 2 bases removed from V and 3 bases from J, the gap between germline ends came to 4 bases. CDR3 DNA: TGCGCCAGCAGCTTTTCGACAGATACGCAGTATTTT. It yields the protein CASSFSTDTQYF.

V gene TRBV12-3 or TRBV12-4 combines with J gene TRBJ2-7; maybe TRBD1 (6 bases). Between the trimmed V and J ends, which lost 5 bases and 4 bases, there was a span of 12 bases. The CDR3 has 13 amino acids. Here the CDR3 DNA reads TGTGCCAGCAGTCGAGGACAGCCATACGAGCAGTACTTC. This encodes CASSRGQPYEQYF.

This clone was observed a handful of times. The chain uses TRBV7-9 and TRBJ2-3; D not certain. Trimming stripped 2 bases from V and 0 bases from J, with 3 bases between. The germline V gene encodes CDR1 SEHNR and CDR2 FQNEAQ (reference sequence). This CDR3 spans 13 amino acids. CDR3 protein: CASSLLSTDTQYF. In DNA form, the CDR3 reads TGTGCCAGCAGCTTATTGAGCACAGATACGCAGTATTTT.

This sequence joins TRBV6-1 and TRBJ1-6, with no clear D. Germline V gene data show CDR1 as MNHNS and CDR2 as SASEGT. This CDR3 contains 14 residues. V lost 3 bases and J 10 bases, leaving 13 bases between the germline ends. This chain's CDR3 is CASSEYGEKSPLHF. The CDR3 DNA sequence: TGTGCCAGCAGTGAGTACGGAGAAAAATCACCCCTCCACTTT.

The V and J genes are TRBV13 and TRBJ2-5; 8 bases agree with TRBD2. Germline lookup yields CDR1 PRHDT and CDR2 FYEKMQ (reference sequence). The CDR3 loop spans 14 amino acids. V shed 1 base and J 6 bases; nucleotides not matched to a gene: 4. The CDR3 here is CASSLAGGPKTQYF. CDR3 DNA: TGTGCCAGCAGCTTAGCGGGAGGGCCTAAGACCCAGTACTTC.

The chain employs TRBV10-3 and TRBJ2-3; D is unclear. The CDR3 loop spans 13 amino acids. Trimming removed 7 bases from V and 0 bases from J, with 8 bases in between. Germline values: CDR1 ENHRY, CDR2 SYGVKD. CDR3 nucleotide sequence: TGTGCCATCAAGGCCGTTAGCACAGATACGCAGTATTTT. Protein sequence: CAIKAVSTDTQYF.

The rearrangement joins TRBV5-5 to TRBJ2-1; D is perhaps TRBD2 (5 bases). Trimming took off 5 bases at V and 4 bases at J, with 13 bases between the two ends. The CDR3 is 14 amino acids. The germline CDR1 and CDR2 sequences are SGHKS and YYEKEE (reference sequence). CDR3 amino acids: CASSPDFRYNEQFF. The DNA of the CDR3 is TGTGCCAGCAGTCCGGACTTCAGATACAATGAGCAGTTCTTC.

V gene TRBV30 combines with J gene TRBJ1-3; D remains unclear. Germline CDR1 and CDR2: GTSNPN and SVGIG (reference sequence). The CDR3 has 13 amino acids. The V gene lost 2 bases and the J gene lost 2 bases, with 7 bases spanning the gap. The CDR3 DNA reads TGTGCCTGGAGTCGAGGAACTGGAAACACCATATATTTT. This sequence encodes CAWSRGTGNTIYF.

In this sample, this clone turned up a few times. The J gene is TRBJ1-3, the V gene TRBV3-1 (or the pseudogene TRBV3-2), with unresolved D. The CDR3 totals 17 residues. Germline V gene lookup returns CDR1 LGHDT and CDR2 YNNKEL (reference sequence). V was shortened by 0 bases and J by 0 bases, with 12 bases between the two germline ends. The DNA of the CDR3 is TGTGCCAGCAGCCAAGACCCCGCGGCAAACTCTGGAAACACCATATATTTT. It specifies CASSQDPAANSGNTIYF.

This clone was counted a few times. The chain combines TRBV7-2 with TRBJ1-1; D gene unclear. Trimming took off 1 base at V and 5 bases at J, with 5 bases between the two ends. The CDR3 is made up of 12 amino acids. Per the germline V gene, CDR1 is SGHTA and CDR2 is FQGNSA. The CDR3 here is CASSLVWTEAFF. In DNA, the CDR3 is TGTGCCAGCAGCTTAGTCTGGACTGAAGCTTTCTTT.